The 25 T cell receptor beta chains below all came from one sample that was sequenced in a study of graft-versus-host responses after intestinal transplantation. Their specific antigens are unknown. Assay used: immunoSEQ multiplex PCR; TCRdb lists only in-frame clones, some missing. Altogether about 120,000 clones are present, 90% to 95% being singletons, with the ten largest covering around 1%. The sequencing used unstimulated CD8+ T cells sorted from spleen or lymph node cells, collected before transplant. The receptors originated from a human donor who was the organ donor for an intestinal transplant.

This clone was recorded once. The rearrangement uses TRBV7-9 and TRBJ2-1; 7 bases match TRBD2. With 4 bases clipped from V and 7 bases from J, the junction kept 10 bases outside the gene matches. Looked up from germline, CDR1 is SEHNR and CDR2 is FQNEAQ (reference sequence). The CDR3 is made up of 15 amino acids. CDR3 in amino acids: CASSSRTNGGNEQFF. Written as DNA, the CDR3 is TGTGCCAGCAGCTCCCGGACCAACGGGGGGAATGAGCAGTTCTTC.

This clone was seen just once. The CDR3 region has the DNA TGTGCCAGCACTTCCACAGGGAGGTACGAGCAGTACTTC. It codes for CASTSTGRYEQYF. V gene TRBV2 combines with J gene TRBJ2-7; D may correspond to TRBD1 or TRBD2 (6 bases each). The germline V gene encodes CDR1 SNHLY and CDR2 FYNNEI. V was clipped by 7 bases and J by 4 bases, with 14 bases between them. The CDR3 runs 13 residues.

The DNA of the CDR3 is TGCAGCTTATGGTTTGCGGACACCGGGGAGCTGTTTTTT. Translated: CSLWFADTGELFF. The V gene is TRBV29-1, the J gene TRBJ2-2; D is ambiguous. The CDR3 is 13 residues long. Trimming shortened V by 8 bases and J by 3 bases, and 13 bases separated the two germline ends. Germline loops: CDR1 SQVTM, CDR2 ANQGSEA.

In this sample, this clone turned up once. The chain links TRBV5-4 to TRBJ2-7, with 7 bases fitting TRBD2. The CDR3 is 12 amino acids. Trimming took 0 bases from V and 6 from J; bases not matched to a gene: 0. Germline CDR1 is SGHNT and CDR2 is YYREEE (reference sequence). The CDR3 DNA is TGTGCCAGCAGCTTGGGGACTAGCGAGCAGTACTTC. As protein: CASSLGTSEQYF.

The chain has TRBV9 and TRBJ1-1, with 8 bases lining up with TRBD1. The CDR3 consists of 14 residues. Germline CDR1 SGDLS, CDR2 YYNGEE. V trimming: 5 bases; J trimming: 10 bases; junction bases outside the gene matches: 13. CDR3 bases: TGTGCCAGCAGAGAGACAGGGGACTGGGGTGTAGCTTTCTTT. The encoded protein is CASRETGDWGVAFF.

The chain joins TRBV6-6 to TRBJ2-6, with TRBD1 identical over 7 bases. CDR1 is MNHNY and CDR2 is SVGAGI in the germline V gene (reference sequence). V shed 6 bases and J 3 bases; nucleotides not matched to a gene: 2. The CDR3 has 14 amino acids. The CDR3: CASRGGNGANVLTF. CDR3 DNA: TGTGCCAGCAGAGGGGGCAATGGGGCCAACGTCCTGACTTTC.

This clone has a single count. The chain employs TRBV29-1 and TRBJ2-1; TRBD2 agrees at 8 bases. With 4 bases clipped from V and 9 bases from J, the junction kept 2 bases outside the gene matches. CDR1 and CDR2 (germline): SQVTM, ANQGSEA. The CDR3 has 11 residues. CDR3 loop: CSVGTSPEQFF. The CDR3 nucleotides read TGCAGCGTTGGGACTAGCCCTGAGCAGTTCTTC.

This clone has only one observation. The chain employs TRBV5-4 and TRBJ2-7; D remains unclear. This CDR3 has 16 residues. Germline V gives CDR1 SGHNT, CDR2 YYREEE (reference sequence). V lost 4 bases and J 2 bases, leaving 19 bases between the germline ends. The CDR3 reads CASSPRMDGDAYEQYF. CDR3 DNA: TGTGCCAGCAGCCCACGTATGGATGGAGACGCCTACGAGCAGTACTTC.

CDR3 in DNA: TGTGCCAGCAGTGTTGGAGTCCCTTACAATGAGCAGTTCTTC. Protein: CASSVGVPYNEQFF. The chain uses TRBV6-1 and TRBJ2-1; D is unclear. Per the germline V gene, CDR1 is MNHNS and CDR2 is SASEGT. The CDR3 runs to 14 residues. Trimming stripped 4 bases from V and 4 bases from J, with 11 bases between.

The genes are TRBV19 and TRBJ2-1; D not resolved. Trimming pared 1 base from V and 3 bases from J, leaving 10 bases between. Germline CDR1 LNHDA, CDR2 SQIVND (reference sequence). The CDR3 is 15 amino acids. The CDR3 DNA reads TGTGCCAGTAGTATAGGTTTGTATGGCTACAATGAGCAGTTCTTC. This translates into CASSIGLYGYNEQFF.

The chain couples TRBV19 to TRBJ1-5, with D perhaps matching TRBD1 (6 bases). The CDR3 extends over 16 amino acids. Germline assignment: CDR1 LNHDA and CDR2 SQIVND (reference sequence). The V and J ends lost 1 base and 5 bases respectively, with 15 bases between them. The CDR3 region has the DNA TGTGCCAGTAGTATAGGGGCAGGGGAAAGGGATCAGCCCCAGCATTTT. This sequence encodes CASSIGAGERDQPQHF.

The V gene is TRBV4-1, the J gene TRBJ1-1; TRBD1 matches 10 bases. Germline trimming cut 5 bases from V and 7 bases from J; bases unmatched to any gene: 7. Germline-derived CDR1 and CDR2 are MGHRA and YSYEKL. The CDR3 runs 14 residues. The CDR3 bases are TGCGCCAGCAGCGCGGGACAGGGGAGACTTGAAGCTTTCTTT. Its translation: CASSAGQGRLEAFF.

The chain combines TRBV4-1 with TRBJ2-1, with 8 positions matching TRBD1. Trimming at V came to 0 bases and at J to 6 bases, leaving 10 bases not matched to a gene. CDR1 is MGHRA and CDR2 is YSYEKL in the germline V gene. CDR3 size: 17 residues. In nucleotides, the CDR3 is TGCGCCAGCAGCCAAGATGTGGGGGCAGGGGGCCGCAATGAGCAGTTCTTC. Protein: CASSQDVGAGGRNEQFF.

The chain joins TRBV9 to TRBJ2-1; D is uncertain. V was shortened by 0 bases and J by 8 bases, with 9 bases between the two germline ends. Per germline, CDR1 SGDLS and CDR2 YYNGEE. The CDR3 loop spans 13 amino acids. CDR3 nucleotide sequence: TGTGCCAGCAGCGTAGTTAGGTGGGATGAGCAGTTCTTC. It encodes CASSVVRWDEQFF. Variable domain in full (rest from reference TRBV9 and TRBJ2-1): DSGVTQTPKHLITATGQRVTLRCSPRSGDLSVYWYQQSLDQGLQFLIQYYNGEERAKGNILERFSAQQFPDLHSELNLSSLELGDSALYFCASSVVRWDEQFFGPGTRLTVL.

CDR3 DNA: TGTGCCAGCAGTTTAATTCCCGGATTGAAAAGGACGCAGTATTTT. Amino acid sequence: CASSLIPGLKRTQYF. The chain is built from TRBV27 and TRBJ2-3; D gene ambiguous. Germline CDR1 reads MNHEY; CDR2 reads SMNVEV (reference sequence). CDR3 size: 15 residues. The V end was cut by 2 bases, the J end by 9 bases, with 18 bases between.

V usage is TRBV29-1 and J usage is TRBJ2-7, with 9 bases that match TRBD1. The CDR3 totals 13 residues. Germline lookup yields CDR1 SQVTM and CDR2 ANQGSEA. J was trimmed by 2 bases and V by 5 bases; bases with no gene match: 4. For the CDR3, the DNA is TGCAGCGTTACAGGGGGCTCAACCTACGAGCAGTACTTC. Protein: CSVTGGSTYEQYF.

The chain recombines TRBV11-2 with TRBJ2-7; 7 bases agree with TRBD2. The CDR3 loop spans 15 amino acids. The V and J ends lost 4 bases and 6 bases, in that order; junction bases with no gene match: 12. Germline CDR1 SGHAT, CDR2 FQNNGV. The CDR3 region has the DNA TGTGCCAGCAGCTCGCCGGGAGCGGGAATAGGCGAGCAGTACTTC. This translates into CASSSPGAGIGEQYF.

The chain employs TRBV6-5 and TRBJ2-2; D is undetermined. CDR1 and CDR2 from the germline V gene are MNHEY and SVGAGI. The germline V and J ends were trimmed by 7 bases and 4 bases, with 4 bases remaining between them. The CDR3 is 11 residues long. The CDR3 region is CASTATGELFF. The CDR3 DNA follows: TGTGCCAGCACCGCCACCGGGGAGCTGTTTTTT.

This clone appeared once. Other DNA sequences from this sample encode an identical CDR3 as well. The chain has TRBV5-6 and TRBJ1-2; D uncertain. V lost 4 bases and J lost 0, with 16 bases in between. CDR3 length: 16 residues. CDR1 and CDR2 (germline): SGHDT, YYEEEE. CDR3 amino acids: CASSQQPTAANYGYTF. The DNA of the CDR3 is TGTGCCAGCAGCCAGCAGCCCACAGCCGCTAACTATGGCTACACCTTC.

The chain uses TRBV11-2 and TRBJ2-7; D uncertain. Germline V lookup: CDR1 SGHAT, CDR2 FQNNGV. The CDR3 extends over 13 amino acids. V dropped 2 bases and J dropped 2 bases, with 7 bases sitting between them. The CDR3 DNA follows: TGTGCCAGCAGCTTAAGAGGCCCCTACGAGCAGTACTTC. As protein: CASSLRGPYEQYF.

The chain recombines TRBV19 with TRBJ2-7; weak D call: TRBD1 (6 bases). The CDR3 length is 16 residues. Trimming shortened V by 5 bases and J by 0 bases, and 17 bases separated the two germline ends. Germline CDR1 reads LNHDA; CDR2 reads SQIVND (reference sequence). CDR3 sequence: CASSPFDRSTSYEQYF. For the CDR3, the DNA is TGTGCCAGTAGTCCCTTTGACAGGTCTACCTCCTACGAGCAGTACTTC.

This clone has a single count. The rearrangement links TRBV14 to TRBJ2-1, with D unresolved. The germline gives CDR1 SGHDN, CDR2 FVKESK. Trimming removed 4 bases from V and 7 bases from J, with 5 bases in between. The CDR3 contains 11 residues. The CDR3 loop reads CASSLNNEQFF. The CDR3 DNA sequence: TGTGCCAGCAGCCTTAATAATGAGCAGTTCTTC.

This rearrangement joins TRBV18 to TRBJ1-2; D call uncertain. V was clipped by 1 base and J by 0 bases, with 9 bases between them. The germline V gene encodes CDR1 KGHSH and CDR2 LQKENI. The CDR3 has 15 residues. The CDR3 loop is CASSPLGRTNYGYTF. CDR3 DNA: TGTGCCAGCTCACCACTGGGCCGGACTAACTATGGCTACACCTTC.

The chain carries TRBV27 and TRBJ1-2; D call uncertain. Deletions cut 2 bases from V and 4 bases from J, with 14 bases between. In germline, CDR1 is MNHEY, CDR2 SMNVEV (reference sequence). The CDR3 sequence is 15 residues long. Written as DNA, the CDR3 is TGTGCCAGCAGTTTAGGGGTCGCGTATCTCTATGGCTACACCTTC. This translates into CASSLGVAYLYGYTF.

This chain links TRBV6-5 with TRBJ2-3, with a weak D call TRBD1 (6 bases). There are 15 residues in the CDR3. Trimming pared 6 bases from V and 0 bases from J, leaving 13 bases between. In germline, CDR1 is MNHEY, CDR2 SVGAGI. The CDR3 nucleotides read TGTGCCAGCAGCAGGACAGTTCACAGCACAGATACGCAGTATTTT. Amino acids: CASSRTVHSTDTQYF.